A single sample gave rise to the 7 T cell receptor beta chains below, sequenced in a study of T cells after yellow fever vaccination. TCRdb called the 5' RACE reads again in MiXCR, with one record for every CDR3 protein. The sample lists hundreds of thousands of distinct CDR3 sequences; around 8.6% were seen once. This sample comprised CD4+ T cells sorted from PBMCs, obtained 5 days after the yellow fever booster vaccination. The receptors here all came from a man aged 18 to 35 who received the YFV17D yellow fever vaccine.

This clonotype appeared many times. This rearrangement joins TRBV12-3 or TRBV12-4 to TRBJ1-1; no clear D gene. V gave up 2 bases and J gave up 5 bases, with 3 bases separating them. The CDR3 is 11 residues long. The CDR3 bases are TGTGCCAGCAGTTTAAGGACTGAAGCTTTCTTT. Residues: CASSLRTEAFF.

The chain employs TRBV4-1 and TRBJ2-4; 7 bases map to TRBD1. The germline V gene encodes CDR1 MGHRA and CDR2 YSYEKL. This CDR3 is built from 15 residues. After removal of 4 bases from V and 6 bases from J, the junction contained 9 bases not matched to a gene. The CDR3 reads CASSPRRGQVNIQYF. In DNA form, the CDR3 reads TGCGCCAGCAGCCCACGTAGAGGACAGGTAAACATTCAGTACTTC.

This clonotype was counted a few times. The CDR3 DNA is TGCAGTGCTAGGATAGGAAGTTCCCAGCATTTT. Translating gives CSARIGSSQHF. The V gene is TRBV20-1, the J gene TRBJ1-5, with D hard to call. Germline CDR1 is DFQATT and CDR2 is SNEGSKA (reference sequence). The CDR3 runs 11 residues. Trimming left V 3 bases short and J 11 bases short, with 11 bases between.

CDR3 coding DNA: TGCGCCAGCTCGCCCCATGCTAGCGGGGGGGAGGGAGATACGCAGTATTTT. It encodes CASSPHASGGEGDTQYF. The rearrangement links TRBV4-3 to TRBJ2-3, with 12 bases that match TRBD2. The V gene end was trimmed by 8 bases and the J gene end by 5 bases; junction bases not matched to a gene: 14. CDR3 size: 17 residues. The germline CDR1 and CDR2 sequences are LGHNA and YSLEER.

Only a few counts were recorded for this clonotype. As DNA, the CDR3 is TGTGCCAGCAGACAAGGGGGGATTAACTATGGCTACACCTTC. Amino acids: CASRQGGINYGYTF. The chain is built from TRBV2 and TRBJ1-2; D might be TRBD1 (6 bases). The germline V gene has CDR1 SNHLY and CDR2 FYNNEI. CDR3 length equals 14 residues. Trimming took off 6 bases at V and 1 base at J, with 12 bases between the two ends. The variable domain in full, with the rest retrieved from reference TRBV2 and TRBJ1-2, is EPEVTQTPSHQVTQMGQEVILRCVPISNHLYFYWYRQILGQKVEFLVSFYNNEISEKSEIFDDQFSVERPDGSNFTLKIRSTKLEDSAMYFCASRQGGINYGYTFGSGTRLTVV.

This clonotype came up many times. The chain carries TRBV5-6 and TRBJ1-2; D is perhaps TRBD1 (5 bases). The CDR3 is 12 residues long. The V gene lost 4 bases and the J gene lost 2 bases, with 6 bases spanning the gap. Germline-derived CDR1 and CDR2 are SGHDT and YYEEEE. The CDR3 region is CASSPGNYGYTF. The CDR3 region has the DNA TGTGCCAGCAGCCCAGGGAACTATGGCTACACCTTC.

This clonotype was seen a few times. V gene TRBV5-4 combines with J gene TRBJ2-7, with D tentatively TRBD2 (7 bases). Germline V gene lookup returns CDR1 SGHNT and CDR2 YYREEE (reference sequence). With 5 bases removed from V and 7 bases from J, the gap between germline ends came to 16 bases. The CDR3 sequence is 13 residues long. CDR3 sequence reads: CASSLRGGGEQYV. The CDR3 DNA sequence: TGTGCCAGCAGTCTGCGAGGGGGGGGTGAGCAGTACGTC.